The 8 T cell receptor beta chains presented below share a single source sample, sequenced in a study of T cells after somatic rescue of genetic block. The data were produced by immunoSEQ multiplex PCR, yet TCRdb's version contains in-frame clones alone and is incomplete. This sample carries 60,000 to 75,000 clones, about 90% of them seen once, and the ten largest clones take about 2.9%. Specimen: peripheral blood mononuclear cells (PBMCs). The receptors here all came from a man aged 40-49 years.

The chain links TRBV25-1 to TRBJ1-3, with unresolved D. Germline CDR1 is MGHDK and CDR2 is SYGVNS. The CDR3 sequence is 15 residues long. V lost 1 base, J lost 0 bases, and 7 bases lay in between. As DNA, the CDR3 is TGTGCCAGCAGTGAATTCCTGAGCTCTGGAAACACCATATATTTT. This translates into CASSEFLSSGNTIYF.

The rearrangement joins TRBV27 to TRBJ1-1; 8 bases are shared with TRBD1. Looked up from germline, CDR1 is MNHEY and CDR2 is SMNVEV (reference sequence). V was clipped by 5 bases and J by 3 bases; unmatched bases: 5. The CDR3 contains 14 residues. CDR3 sequence (DNA): TGTGCCAGCAGTCCACAGGGGGGGGACACTGAAGCTTTCTTT. As protein: CASSPQGGDTEAFF.

The rearrangement uses TRBV18 and TRBJ1-6, with 9 bases that match TRBD1. Looked up from germline, CDR1 is KGHSH and CDR2 is LQKENI. V lost 3 bases, J lost 7 bases, and 7 bases stayed unmatched. The CDR3 spans 16 residues. The CDR3 here is CASSPGQGRSNSPLHF. The CDR3 DNA is TGTGCCAGCTCACCCGGACAGGGGCGTTCAAATTCACCCCTCCACTTT.

This chain connects TRBV19 to TRBJ2-4; TRBD2 agrees at 12 bases. Looked up from germline, CDR1 is LNHDA and CDR2 is SQIVND (reference sequence). Unmatched junction bases numbered 4, after V lost 7 bases and J lost 0 bases. The CDR3 runs 16 residues. The CDR3 reads CASKGLAGRAKNIQYF. CDR3 in DNA: TGTGCCAGTAAAGGACTAGCGGGAAGAGCCAAAAACATTCAGTACTTC.

Of note for this clone: The sample has other DNA sequences that encode this CDR3 too. The chain employs TRBV25-1 and TRBJ2-3; D may be TRBD2 (5 bases). The CDR3 length is 14 residues. V gave up 2 bases and J gave up 2 bases, with 8 bases separating them. Germline V lookup: CDR1 MGHDK, CDR2 SYGVNS. CDR3 sequence: CASSEMEATDTQYF. In DNA, the CDR3 is TGTGCCAGCAGTGAAATGGAGGCCACAGATACGCAGTATTTT.

J is TRBJ2-2 and V is TRBV6-1, with D perhaps matching TRBD1 (6 bases). CDR1 is MNHNS and CDR2 is SASEGT in the germline V gene. The CDR3 is made up of 14 amino acids. The V end lost 6 bases, the J end lost 1 base, and 9 bases lay between the germline ends. This chain's CDR3 is CASSGTMNTGELFF. The DNA of the CDR3 is TGTGCCAGCAGCGGGACAATGAACACCGGGGAGCTGTTTTTT.

The gene calls are TRBV13 and TRBJ1-4; TRBD1 matches 7 bases. V shed 5 bases, J shed 3 bases, and the junction held 6 bases outside the gene matches. The CDR3 is 15 amino acids. Germline CDR1 PRHDT, CDR2 FYEKMQ (reference sequence). CDR3 loop: CASSSRGEANEKLFF. The CDR3 DNA is TGTGCCAGCAGCAGCAGGGGGGAGGCTAATGAAAAACTGTTTTTT.

In its sample, this clone was seen once. V usage is TRBV13 and J usage is TRBJ2-7, with D possibly being TRBD2 (6 bases). Trimming removed 0 bases at V and 2 bases at J, with 20 bases between. The CDR3 extends over 18 amino acids. In germline, CDR1 is PRHDT, CDR2 FYEKMQ (reference sequence). In DNA, the CDR3 is TGTGCCAGCAGCTTAGGAGCGGAGGGTGGGGCGAGAACCTACGAGCAGTACTTC. This codes for CASSLGAEGGARTYEQYF. Combining the CDR3 with reference TRBV13 and TRBJ2-7 gives the whole variable domain AAGVIQSPRHLIKEKRETATLKCYPIPRHDTVYWYQQGPGQDPQFLISFYEKMQSDKGSIPDRFSAQQFSDYHSELNMSSLELGDSALYFCASSLGAEGGARTYEQYFGPGTRLTVT.